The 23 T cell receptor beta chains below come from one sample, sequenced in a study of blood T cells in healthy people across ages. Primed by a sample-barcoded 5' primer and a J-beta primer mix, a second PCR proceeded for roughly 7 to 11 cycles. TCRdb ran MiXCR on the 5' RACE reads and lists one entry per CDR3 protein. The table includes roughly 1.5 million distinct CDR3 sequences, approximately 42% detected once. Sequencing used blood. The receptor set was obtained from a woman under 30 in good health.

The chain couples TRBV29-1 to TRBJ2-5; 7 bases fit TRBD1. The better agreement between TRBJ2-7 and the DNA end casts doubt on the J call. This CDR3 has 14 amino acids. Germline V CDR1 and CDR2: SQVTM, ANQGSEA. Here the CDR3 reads CSVVVWQGEHEQYF. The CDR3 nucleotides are TGCAGCGTTGTTGTATGGCAGGGGGAACACGAGCAGTACTTC.

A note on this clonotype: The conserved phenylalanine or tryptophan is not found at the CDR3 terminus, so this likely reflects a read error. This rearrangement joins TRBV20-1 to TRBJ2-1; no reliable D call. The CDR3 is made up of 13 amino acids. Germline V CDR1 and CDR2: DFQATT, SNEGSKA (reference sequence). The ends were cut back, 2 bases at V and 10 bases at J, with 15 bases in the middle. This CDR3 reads CSARLSSREEQFL. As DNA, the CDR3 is TGCAGTGCTAGATTGTCTTCCAGAGAGGAGCAGTTCTTA.

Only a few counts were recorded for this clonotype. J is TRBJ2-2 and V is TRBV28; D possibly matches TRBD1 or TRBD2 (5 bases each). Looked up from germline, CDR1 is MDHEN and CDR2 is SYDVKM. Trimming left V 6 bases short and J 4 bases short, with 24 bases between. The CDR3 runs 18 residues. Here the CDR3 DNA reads TGTGCCAGCAGCCGCCAGAATTGGGGGAAGGGGATCACCGGGGAGCTGTTTTTT. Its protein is CASSRQNWGKGITGELFF.

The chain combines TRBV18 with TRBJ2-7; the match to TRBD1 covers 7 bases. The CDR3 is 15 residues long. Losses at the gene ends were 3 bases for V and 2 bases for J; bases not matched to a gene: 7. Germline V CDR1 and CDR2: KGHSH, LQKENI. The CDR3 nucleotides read TGTGCCAGCTCACCGATACAGGGGATAACCTACGAGCAGTACTTC. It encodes CASSPIQGITYEQYF. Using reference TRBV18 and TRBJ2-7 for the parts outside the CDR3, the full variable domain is NAGVMQNPRHLVRRRGQEARLRCSPMKGHSHVYWYRQLPEEGLKFMVYLQKENIIDESGMPKERFSAEFPKEGPSILRIQQVVRGDSAAYFCASSPIQGITYEQYFGPGTRLTVT.

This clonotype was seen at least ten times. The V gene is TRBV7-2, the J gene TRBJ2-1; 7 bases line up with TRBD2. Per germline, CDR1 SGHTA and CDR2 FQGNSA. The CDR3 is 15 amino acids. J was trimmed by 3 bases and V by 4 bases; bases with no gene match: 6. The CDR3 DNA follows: TGTGCCAGCAGCTATCTAGCGGTGAACTACAATGAGCAGTTCTTC. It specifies CASSYLAVNYNEQFF. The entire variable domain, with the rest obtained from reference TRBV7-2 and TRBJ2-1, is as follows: GAGVSQSPSNKVTEKGKDVELRCDPISGHTALYWYRQSLGQGLEFLIYFQGNSAPDKSGLPSDRFSAERTGGSVSTLTIQRTQQEDSAVYLCASSYLAVNYNEQFFGPGTRLTVL.

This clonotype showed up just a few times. The CDR3 DNA follows: TGTGCCAGCACTGACAGGGCGGCTAGCGGGACCTACAATGAGCAGTTCTTC. Protein: CASTDRAASGTYNEQFF. The chain employs TRBV7-9 and TRBJ2-1, with 9 bases fitting TRBD2. The CDR3 is made up of 17 amino acids. V dropped 7 bases and J dropped 2; count of bases not matched to a gene: 12. Germline loops: CDR1 SEHNR, CDR2 FQNEAQ (reference sequence).

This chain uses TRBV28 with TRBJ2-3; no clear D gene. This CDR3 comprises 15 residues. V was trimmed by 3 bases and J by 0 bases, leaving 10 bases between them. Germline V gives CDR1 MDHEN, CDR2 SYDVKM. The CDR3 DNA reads TGTGCCAGCAGTTTCGGAATCCGTAGCACAGATACGCAGTATTTT. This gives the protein CASSFGIRSTDTQYF.

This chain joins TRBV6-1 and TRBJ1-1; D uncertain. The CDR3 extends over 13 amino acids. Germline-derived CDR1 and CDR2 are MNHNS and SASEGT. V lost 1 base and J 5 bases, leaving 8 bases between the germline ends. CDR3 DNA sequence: TGTGCCAGCAGTGAAGTGGGTGAGACTGAAGCTTTCTTT. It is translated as CASSEVGETEAFF.

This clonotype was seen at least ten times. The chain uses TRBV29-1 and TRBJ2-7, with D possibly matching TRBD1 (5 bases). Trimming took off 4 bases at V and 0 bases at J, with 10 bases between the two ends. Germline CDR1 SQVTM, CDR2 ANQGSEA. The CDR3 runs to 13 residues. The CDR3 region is CSVVQDNSYEQYF. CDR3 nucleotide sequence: TGCAGCGTTGTCCAGGACAACTCCTACGAGCAGTACTTC.

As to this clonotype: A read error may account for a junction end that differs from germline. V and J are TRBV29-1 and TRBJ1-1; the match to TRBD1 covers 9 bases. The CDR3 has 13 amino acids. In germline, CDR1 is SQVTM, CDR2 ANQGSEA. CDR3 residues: CSAETGGVTVAFF. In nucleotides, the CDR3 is TGCAGCGCCGAAACAGGGGGCGTCACTGTAGCTTTCTTT.

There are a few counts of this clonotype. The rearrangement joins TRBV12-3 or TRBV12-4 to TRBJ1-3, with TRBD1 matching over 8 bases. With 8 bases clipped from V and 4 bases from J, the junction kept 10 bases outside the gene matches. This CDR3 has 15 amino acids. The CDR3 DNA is TGTGCCAGCTCATCACGACAGGGGCAAGGAAACACCATATATTTT. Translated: CASSSRQGQGNTIYF.

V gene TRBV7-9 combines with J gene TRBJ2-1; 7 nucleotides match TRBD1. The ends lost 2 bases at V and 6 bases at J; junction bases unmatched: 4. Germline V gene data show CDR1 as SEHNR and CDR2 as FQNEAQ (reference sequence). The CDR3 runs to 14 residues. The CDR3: CASSLQGVPNEQFF. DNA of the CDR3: TGTGCCAGCAGCTTACAGGGGGTACCCAATGAGCAGTTCTTC.

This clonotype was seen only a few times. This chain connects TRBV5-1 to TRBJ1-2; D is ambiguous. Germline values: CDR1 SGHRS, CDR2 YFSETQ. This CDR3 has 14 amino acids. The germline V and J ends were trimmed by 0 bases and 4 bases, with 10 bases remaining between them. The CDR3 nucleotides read TGCGCCAGCAGCTTGGCCCCAGGTTCCTATGGCTACACCTTC. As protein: CASSLAPGSYGYTF.

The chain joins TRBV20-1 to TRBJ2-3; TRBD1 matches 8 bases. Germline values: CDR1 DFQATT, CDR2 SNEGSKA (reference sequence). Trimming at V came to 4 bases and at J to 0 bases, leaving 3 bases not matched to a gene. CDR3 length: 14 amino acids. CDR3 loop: CSAKTGASTDTQYF. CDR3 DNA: TGCAGTGCTAAGACAGGGGCGAGCACAGATACGCAGTATTTT.

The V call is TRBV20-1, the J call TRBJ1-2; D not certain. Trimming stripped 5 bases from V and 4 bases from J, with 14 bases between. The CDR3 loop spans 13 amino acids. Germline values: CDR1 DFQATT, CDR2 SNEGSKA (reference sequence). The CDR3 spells CSAHNPGLYGYTF. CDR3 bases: TGCAGTGCTCACAATCCGGGCCTCTATGGCTACACCTTC.

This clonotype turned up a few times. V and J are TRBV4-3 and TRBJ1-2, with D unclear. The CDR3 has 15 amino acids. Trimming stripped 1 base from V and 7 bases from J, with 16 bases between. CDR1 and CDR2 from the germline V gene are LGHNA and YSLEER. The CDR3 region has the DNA TGCGCCAGCAGCCAAGCCTTCGTAGACGGATCTGGCTACACCTTC. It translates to CASSQAFVDGSGYTF.

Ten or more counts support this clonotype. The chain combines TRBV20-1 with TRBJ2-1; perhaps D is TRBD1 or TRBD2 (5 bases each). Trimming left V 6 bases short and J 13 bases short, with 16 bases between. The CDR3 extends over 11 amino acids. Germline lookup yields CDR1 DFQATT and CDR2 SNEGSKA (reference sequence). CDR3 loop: CSATGGRTQFF. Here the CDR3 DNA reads TGCAGTGCGACGGGCGGGCGGACACAGTTCTTC.

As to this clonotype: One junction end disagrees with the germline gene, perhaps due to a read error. The CDR3 here is CASSKSGSRAPGNQPRHF. The CDR3 DNA is TGTGCCAGCAGTAAATCAGGGAGTCGCGCTCCGGGCAATCAGCCCCGGCATTTT. The chain employs TRBV28 and TRBJ1-5; D perhaps matches TRBD1 (5 bases). From germline, CDR1 is MDHEN and CDR2 SYDVKM. The CDR3 totals 18 residues.

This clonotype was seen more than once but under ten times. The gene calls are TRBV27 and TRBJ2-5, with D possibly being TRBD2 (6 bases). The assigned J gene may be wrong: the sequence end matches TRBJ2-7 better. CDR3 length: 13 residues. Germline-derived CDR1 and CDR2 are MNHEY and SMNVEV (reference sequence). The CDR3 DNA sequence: TGTGCCAGCAGCCGGAGGGCCGAGCGCGAGCAGTACTTC. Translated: CASSRRAEREQYF.

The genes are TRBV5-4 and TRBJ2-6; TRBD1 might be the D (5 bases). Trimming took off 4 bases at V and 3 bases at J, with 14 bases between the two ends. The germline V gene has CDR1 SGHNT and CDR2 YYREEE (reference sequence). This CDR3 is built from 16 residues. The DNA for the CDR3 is TGTGCCAGCAGCCACCGACAGCCTCTTGGGGCCAACGTCCTGACTTTC. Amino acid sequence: CASSHRQPLGANVLTF.

The CDR3 here is CASSLERGREQYF. The CDR3 DNA reads TGTGCCAGCAGCTTAGAGCGGGGTCGCGAGCAGTACTTC. The chain employs TRBV7-8 and TRBJ2-5, with 7 bases matching TRBD2. The last part of the DNA fits TRBJ2-7 better; the J call may be wrong. Germline values: CDR1 SGHVS, CDR2 FQNEAQ. CDR3 length equals 13 residues.

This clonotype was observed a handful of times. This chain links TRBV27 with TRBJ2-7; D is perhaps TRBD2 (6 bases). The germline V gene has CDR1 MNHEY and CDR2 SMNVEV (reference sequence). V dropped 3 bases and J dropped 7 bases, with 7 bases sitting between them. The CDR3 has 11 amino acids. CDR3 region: CASSFGREQYF. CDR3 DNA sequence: TGTGCCAGCAGTTTTGGGAGGGAGCAGTACTTC.

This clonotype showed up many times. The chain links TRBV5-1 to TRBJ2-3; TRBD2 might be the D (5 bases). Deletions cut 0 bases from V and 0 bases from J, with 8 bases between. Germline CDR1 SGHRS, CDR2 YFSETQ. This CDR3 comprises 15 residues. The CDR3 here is CASSLDGLSTDTQYF. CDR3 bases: TGCGCCAGCAGCTTGGACGGACTTAGCACAGATACGCAGTATTTT.